This record looks at one TCR beta chain sequence and its context. This table comes from immunoSEQ multiplex PCR, and its TCRdb copy is limited to in-frame clones, with some not included. The data show 180,000 or so clones, about nine tenths seen once. The data were taken from a study of control samples from healthy donors and cancer patients. Germline CDR1 SGHAT, CDR2 FQDESV (reference sequence). CDR3 length equals 14 residues. The V end was cut by 3 bases, the J end by 4 bases, with 12 bases between. The source material was blood. V and J are TRBV11-1 and TRBJ1-2, with unresolved D. This receptor was obtained from a woman in her twenties or thirties in good health. The CDR3 region is CASSFTAPLYGYTF. The CDR3 bases are TGTGCCAGCAGCTTTACAGCCCCCCTCTATGGCTACACCTTC.